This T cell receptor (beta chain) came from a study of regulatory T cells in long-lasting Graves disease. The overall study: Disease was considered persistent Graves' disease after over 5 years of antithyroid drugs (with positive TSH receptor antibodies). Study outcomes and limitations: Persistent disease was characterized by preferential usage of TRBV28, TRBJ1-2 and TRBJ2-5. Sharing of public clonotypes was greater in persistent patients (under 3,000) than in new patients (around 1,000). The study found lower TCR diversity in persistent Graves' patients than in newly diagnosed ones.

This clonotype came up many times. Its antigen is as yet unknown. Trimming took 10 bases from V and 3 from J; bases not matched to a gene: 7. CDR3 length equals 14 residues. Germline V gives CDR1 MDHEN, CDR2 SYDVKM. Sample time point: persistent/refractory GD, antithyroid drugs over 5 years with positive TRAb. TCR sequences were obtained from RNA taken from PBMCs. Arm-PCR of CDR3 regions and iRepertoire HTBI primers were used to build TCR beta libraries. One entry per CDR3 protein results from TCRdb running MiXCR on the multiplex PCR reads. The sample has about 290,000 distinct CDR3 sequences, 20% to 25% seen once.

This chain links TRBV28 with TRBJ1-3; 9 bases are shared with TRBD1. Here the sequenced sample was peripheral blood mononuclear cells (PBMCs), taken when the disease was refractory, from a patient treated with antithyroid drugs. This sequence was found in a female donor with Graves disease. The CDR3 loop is CATNRGQGGNTIYF. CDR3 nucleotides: TGTGCCACTAACAGGGGGCAAGGTGGAAACACCATATATTTT.